One sample yielded the 32 T cell receptor beta chains listed below, sequenced in a study of response to subunit inactivated influenza vaccine. TCRdb re-analysed the RT-PCR reads in MiXCR, keeping a single row per CDR3 protein. This table holds around 570,000 distinct CDR3 sequences, 7.6% found once. This sample comprised PBMCs from blood, obtained 23 to 25 months after vaccination. These receptors were collected from a man between 50 and 75 years old who received an inactivated influenza vaccine.

This clonotype was observed a few times. The chain carries TRBV20-1 and TRBJ2-3; 8 bases match TRBD2. V gave up 4 bases and J gave up 7 bases; unmatched junction bases: 7. The CDR3 runs to 13 residues. Germline-derived CDR1 and CDR2 are DFQATT and SNEGSKA (reference sequence). The CDR3 is CSANSGSGYTQYF. CDR3 DNA sequence: TGCAGTGCTAACAGCGGGAGTGGCTATACGCAGTATTTT.

This rearrangement joins TRBV12-3 or TRBV12-4 to TRBJ2-7; D gene ambiguous. The CDR3 has 15 residues. V was pared by 4 bases and J by 1 base, with 14 bases between. This CDR3 reads CASSSTWTASYEQYF. CDR3 DNA sequence: TGTGCCAGCAGTTCAACCTGGACCGCTTCCTACGAGCAGTACTTC.

This clonotype was recorded at least ten times. This chain joins TRBV20-1 and TRBJ2-1; 10 bases fit TRBD2. The CDR3 length is 14 residues. Germline V CDR1 and CDR2: DFQATT, SNEGSKA (reference sequence). CDR3 residues: CSPKGAGGIAEQFF. Written as DNA, the CDR3 is TGCAGCCCTAAGGGAGCGGGGGGGATCGCTGAGCAGTTCTTC.

This rearrangement joins TRBV7-2 to TRBJ1-6; 7 positions agree with TRBD1. This CDR3 spans 15 amino acids. Unmatched junction bases numbered 8, after V lost 6 bases and J lost 6 bases. Germline V lookup: CDR1 SGHTA, CDR2 FQGNSA. CDR3 in DNA: TGTGCCAGCAGACCTGACAGGGCTTTTAATTCACCCCTCCACTTT. Translated, it gives CASRPDRAFNSPLHF. Complete variable domain (other parts from reference TRBV7-2 and TRBJ1-6): GAGVSQSPSNKVTEKGKDVELRCDPISGHTALYWYRQSLGQGLEFLIYFQGNSAPDKSGLPSDRFSAERTGGSVSTLTIQRTQQEDSAVYLCASRPDRAFNSPLHFGNGTRLTVT.

This clonotype was seen at least ten times. The chain combines TRBV7-2 with TRBJ1-5; 7 bases are shared with TRBD1. Looked up from germline, CDR1 is SGHTA and CDR2 is FQGNSA. The CDR3 extends over 16 amino acids. The V gene end was trimmed by 2 bases and the J gene end by 2 bases; junction bases not matched to a gene: 6. In DNA form, the CDR3 reads TGTGCCAGCAGCTTATTGACAGGGTTCGGCAATCAGCCCCAGCATTTT. Its protein product is CASSLLTGFGNQPQHF.

The rearrangement uses TRBV7-9 and TRBJ2-3, with 8 bases fitting TRBD2. V lost 5 bases and J lost 6; bases outside the gene matches: 13. The CDR3 covers 16 residues. Per the germline V gene, CDR1 is SEHNR and CDR2 is FQNEAQ (reference sequence). CDR3 region: CASSPFSGGKGDTQYF. DNA for the CDR3: TGTGCCAGCAGCCCCTTCAGCGGGGGAAAGGGGGATACGCAGTATTTT. Together with reference TRBV7-9 and TRBJ2-3, the CDR3 gives the full variable domain: DTGVSQNPRHKITKRGQNVTFRCDPISEHNRLYWYRQTLGQGPEFLTYFQNEAQLEKSRLLSDRFSAERPKGSFSTLEIQRTEQGDSAMYLCASSPFSGGKGDTQYFGPGTRLTVL.

This clonotype appeared a few times. The chain couples TRBV25-1 to TRBJ1-2; D is uncertain. Trimming left V 4 bases short and J 9 bases short, with 12 bases between. The CDR3 has 12 residues. Per the germline V gene, CDR1 is MGHDK and CDR2 is SYGVNS. CDR3 sequence: CASSVLKGSYTF. The DNA for the CDR3 is TGTGCCAGCAGTGTTCTCAAGGGCAGCTACACCTTC.

This sequence joins TRBV20-1 and TRBJ2-1; 9 nucleotides align to TRBD2. V trimming: 4 bases; J trimming: 8 bases; junction bases outside the gene matches: 3. Germline-derived CDR1 and CDR2 are DFQATT and SNEGSKA (reference sequence). The CDR3 sequence is 12 residues long. CDR3 amino acids: CSAIAGADEQFF. The CDR3, as DNA: TGCAGTGCTATAGCGGGAGCGGATGAGCAGTTCTTC.

This clonotype came up a few times. This chain joins TRBV29-1 and TRBJ2-1, with no clear D. V dropped 0 bases and J dropped 10 bases, with 10 bases sitting between them. This CDR3 spans 12 amino acids. CDR1 and CDR2 from the germline V gene are SQVTM and ANQGSEA. CDR3 residues: CSVEDGRAEQFF. DNA for the CDR3: TGCAGCGTTGAAGATGGCAGAGCCGAGCAGTTCTTC.

The V and J genes are TRBV28 and TRBJ1-1; the D gene is possibly TRBD1 (6 bases). With 6 bases removed from V and 0 bases from J, the gap between germline ends came to 11 bases. Germline CDR1 MDHEN, CDR2 SYDVKM. This CDR3 contains 14 residues. The CDR3 bases are TGTGCCAGCAGGAACAGGGCCATGAACACTGAAGCTTTCTTT. Translating gives CASRNRAMNTEAFF.

This clonotype was seen a handful of times. The chain links TRBV3-1 to TRBJ1-2; D gene unclear. This CDR3 contains 12 residues. Trimming left V 1 base short and J 13 bases short, with 13 bases between. Germline loops: CDR1 LGHDT, CDR2 YNNKEL (reference sequence). For the CDR3, the DNA is TGTGCCAGCAGCCAAGGGCCGTCTAGAGCCACCTTC. It specifies CASSQGPSRATF.

This chain joins TRBV20-1 and TRBJ2-7, with D possibly matching TRBD2 (5 bases). The CDR3 covers 15 residues. Germline V CDR1 and CDR2: DFQATT, SNEGSKA (reference sequence). Trimming stripped 2 bases from V and 4 bases from J, with 18 bases between. The CDR3 region has the DNA TGCAGTGCTAGAAGGTCGGGGAGTCCCTATTACGAGCAGTACTTC. It translates to CSARRSGSPYYEQYF.

This clonotype was found a few times. The rearrangement uses TRBV3-1 and TRBJ1-1; D is uncertain. V was cut by 1 base and J by 4 bases, with 13 bases left in between. Germline V gene lookup returns CDR1 LGHDT and CDR2 YNNKEL (reference sequence). The CDR3 has 15 amino acids. DNA of the CDR3: TGTGCCAGCAGCCAAGCTCCCGGGCTCGGCACTGAAGCTTTCTTT. This encodes CASSQAPGLGTEAFF.

The chain combines TRBV2 with TRBJ1-6; maybe TRBD1 (6 bases). Germline CDR1 reads SNHLY; CDR2 reads FYNNEI. Trimming shortened V by 6 bases and J by 2 bases, and 8 bases separated the two germline ends. This CDR3 is 14 amino acids long. The CDR3 is CASSRQAYNSPLHF. CDR3 coding DNA: TGTGCCAGCAGCCGACAGGCCTATAATTCACCCCTCCACTTT.

This clonotype was detected a few times. The DNA of the CDR3 is TGTGCCAGCCCGAATAAGACTAGCGGGAATTTAACCGCCGCGACCTCCTACGAGCAGTACTTC. Protein: CASPNKTSGNLTAATSYEQYF. The V gene is TRBV21-1, the J gene TRBJ2-7; TRBD2, as called in the table, went unchecked against the DNA. TRBV21-1 is annotated as a pseudogene. CDR3 length: 21 residues.

V and J are TRBV5-1 and TRBJ2-1; D perhaps matches TRBD1 (5 bases). The CDR3 is 15 residues long. Germline V gene data show CDR1 as SGHRS and CDR2 as YFSETQ. V was clipped by 0 bases and J by 9 bases, with 16 bases between them. In DNA, the CDR3 is TGCGCCAGCAGCTTGGGGGCAGGGTCGGATACTGAGCAGTTCTTC. Amino acids: CASSLGAGSDTEQFF.

This clonotype has more than one count but fewer than ten. V is TRBV9 and J is TRBJ2-3; possible D gene TRBD2, 5 bases. The germline CDR1 and CDR2 sequences are SGDLS and YYNGEE. CDR3 size: 15 residues. Deletions cut 1 base from V and 1 base from J, with 10 bases between. The CDR3 coding sequence is TGTGCCAGCAGCGTATCTAGCCACGGCACAGATACGCAGTATTTT. Protein: CASSVSSHGTDTQYF. The full variable domain, with the rest looked up from reference TRBV9 and TRBJ2-3, is DSGVTQTPKHLITATGQRVTLRCSPRSGDLSVYWYQQSLDQGLQFLIQYYNGEERAKGNILERFSAQQFPDLHSELNLSSLELGDSALYFCASSVSSHGTDTQYFGPGTRLTVL.

This clonotype showed up many times. The gene calls are TRBV7-2 and TRBJ2-1, with 11 bases that match TRBD2. V lost 5 bases to trimming and J lost 9 bases; unmatched junction nucleotides: 12. This CDR3 comprises 16 residues. Germline V gene lookup returns CDR1 SGHTA and CDR2 FQGNSA. The CDR3 is CASSLVIAGGLGEQFF. The CDR3 nucleotides read TGTGCCAGCAGCCTAGTCATAGCGGGAGGGCTTGGTGAGCAGTTCTTC.

In its sample, this clonotype was seen many times. This chain uses TRBV2 with TRBJ1-5; D is ambiguous. Per germline, CDR1 SNHLY and CDR2 FYNNEI. CDR3 size: 13 residues. The V end lost 4 bases, the J end lost 4 bases, and 8 bases lay between the germline ends. The DNA of the CDR3 is TGTGCCAGCAGTGGGAAAGGAAATCAGCCCCAGCATTTT. Amino acid sequence: CASSGKGNQPQHF.

Ten or more counts support this clonotype. The chain is built from TRBV7-7 and TRBJ2-5; D is undetermined. CDR3 size: 15 residues. V lost 2 bases and J 5 bases, leaving 15 bases between the germline ends. Germline-derived CDR1 and CDR2 are SSHAT and FNYEAQ (reference sequence). CDR3: CASSLSVTQRETQYF. The CDR3 nucleotides are TGTGCCAGCAGCTTATCTGTGACCCAAAGGGAGACCCAGTACTTC.

This sequence joins TRBV20-1 and TRBJ2-3; no clear D gene. Germline CDR1 and CDR2: DFQATT and SNEGSKA (reference sequence). CDR3 length: 16 residues. The V end lost 1 base, the J end lost 1 base, and 15 bases lay between the germline ends. CDR3 DNA sequence: TGCAGTGCTAGAGTGCTAGGAGAGACTCGCACAGATACGCAGTATTTT. This encodes CSARVLGETRTDTQYF.

This clonotype has more than one count but fewer than ten. V and J are TRBV28 and TRBJ2-2; TRBD1 might be the D (6 bases). The CDR3 has 17 amino acids. Germline V gene sequence: CDR1 MDHEN, CDR2 SYDVKM. The V end was cut by 5 bases, the J end by 1 base, with 17 bases between. CDR3 amino acids: CASSVTGFRGNTGELFF. CDR3 bases: TGTGCCAGCAGTGTAACAGGGTTTAGGGGGAACACCGGGGAGCTGTTTTTT.

This clonotype was counted a few times. The chain carries TRBV5-1 and TRBJ1-5; no firm D call. From germline, CDR1 is SGHRS and CDR2 YFSETQ. Trimming stripped 1 base from V and 3 bases from J, with 5 bases between. This CDR3 is built from 13 residues. The CDR3 region is CASSLTVNQPQHF. CDR3 DNA sequence: TGCGCCAGCAGCTTGACGGTCAATCAGCCCCAGCATTTT. The full variable domain, completed using reference TRBV5-1 and TRBJ1-5, is KAGVTQTPRYLIKTRGQQVTLSCSPISGHRSVSWYQQTPGQGLQFLFEYFSETQRNKGNFPGRFSGRQFSNSRSEMNVSTLELGDSALYLCASSLTVNQPQHFGDGTRLSIL.

The chain combines TRBV28 with TRBJ1-5, with D perhaps matching TRBD1 (5 bases). V shed 6 bases and J shed 8 bases, with 26 bases lying between them. The germline CDR1 and CDR2 sequences are MDHEN and SYDVKM. The CDR3 has 17 residues. CDR3 amino acids: CASRPRDSFWGREPQHF. The CDR3 DNA is TGTGCCAGCAGGCCACGTGACAGTTTCTGGGGCCGGGAGCCCCAGCATTTT.

This sequence joins TRBV20-1 and TRBJ2-7; 11 bases match TRBD2. J was trimmed by 6 bases and V by 5 bases; bases with no gene match: 12. CDR1 is DFQATT, CDR2 SNEGSKA, per germline (reference sequence). CDR3 size: 15 residues. This CDR3 reads CSAFFRLAGSGEQYF. In nucleotides, the CDR3 is TGCAGTGCTTTTTTTCGACTAGCGGGATCGGGCGAGCAGTACTTC.

Only a few counts were recorded for this clonotype. V gene TRBV10-3 combines with J gene TRBJ2-1, with TRBD1 identical over 9 bases. The CDR3 consists of 19 residues. Germline CDR1 ENHRY, CDR2 SYGVKD. The V and J ends lost 6 bases and 0 bases, in that order; junction bases with no gene match: 15. Here the CDR3 DNA reads TGTGCCATCAGCCATCGGGGACAGGGACGGCCGTCCTCCTACAATGAGCAGTTCTTC. Its translation: CAISHRGQGRPSSYNEQFF.

This clonotype was seen a handful of times. The chain links TRBV3-1 to TRBJ2-7; 10 bases map to TRBD2. Germline V lookup: CDR1 LGHDT, CDR2 YNNKEL (reference sequence). V lost 0 bases, J lost 4 bases, and 6 bases stayed unmatched. The length of the CDR3 is 16 residues. The CDR3, as DNA: TGTGCCAGCAGCCAAGACTCCGGGACTAGCGCGTACGAGCAGTACTTC. This codes for CASSQDSGTSAYEQYF.

This clonotype was seen only a few times. The chain combines TRBV6-5 with TRBJ1-1; D is unclear. The CDR3 contains 12 residues. Germline loops: CDR1 MNHEY, CDR2 SVGAGI. V was shortened by 6 bases and J by 7 bases, with 12 bases between the two germline ends. DNA for the CDR3: TGTGCCAGCAGGGCCCTTGAATTTGAAGCTTTCTTT. It is translated as CASRALEFEAFF.

V gene TRBV6-2 or TRBV6-3 combines with J gene TRBJ2-1; 8 bases map to TRBD2. The germline V gene encodes CDR1 MNHEY and CDR2 SVGEGT. Trimming took 11 bases from V and 7 from J; bases not matched to a gene: 16. The CDR3 is 15 residues long. CDR3 coding DNA: TGTGCCTCGTACACTCCCCGGGGGGGATCAAATGAGCAGTTCTTC. The encoded protein is CASYTPRGGSNEQFF.

V is TRBV20-1 and J is TRBJ2-7, with 12 nucleotides matching TRBD2. The V segment lost 6 bases and the J segment 0 bases; nucleotides outside the gene matches: 6. This CDR3 is 15 amino acids long. Germline assignment: CDR1 DFQATT and CDR2 SNEGSKA (reference sequence). CDR3 in DNA: TGCAGTGCGCTTACTAGCGGGGGGTTCTCCTACGAGCAGTACTTC. Its protein is CSALTSGGFSYEQYF.

The V call is TRBV9, the J call TRBJ1-5, with no clear D. Germline lookup yields CDR1 SGDLS and CDR2 YYNGEE. The CDR3 length is 15 residues. V was clipped by 0 bases and J by 2 bases, with 9 bases between them. The CDR3 DNA follows: TGTGCCAGCAGCGTAGGAGGAGAGGGCAATCAGCCCCAGCATTTT. Its protein is CASSVGGEGNQPQHF.

Many counts were recorded for this clonotype. V gene TRBV12-3 or TRBV12-4 combines with J gene TRBJ2-4; 9 bases are a match to TRBD2. Unmatched junction bases numbered 2, after V lost 2 bases and J lost 0 bases. The CDR3 totals 16 residues. The DNA for the CDR3 is TGTGCCAGCAGTTTATCTAGCGGGGTAGCCAAAAACATTCAGTACTTC. Its translation is CASSLSSGVAKNIQYF.